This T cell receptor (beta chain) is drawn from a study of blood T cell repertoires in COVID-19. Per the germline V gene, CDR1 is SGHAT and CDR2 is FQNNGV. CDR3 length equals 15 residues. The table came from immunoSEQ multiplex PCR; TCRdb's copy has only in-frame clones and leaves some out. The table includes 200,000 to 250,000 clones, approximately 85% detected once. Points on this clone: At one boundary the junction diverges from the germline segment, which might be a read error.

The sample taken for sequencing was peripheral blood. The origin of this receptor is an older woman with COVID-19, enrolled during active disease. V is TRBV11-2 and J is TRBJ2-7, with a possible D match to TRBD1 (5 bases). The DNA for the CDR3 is TGTGCCAGCAGCCGAACAGGTGAGTTAGATCTCCGTAGGCACTTC. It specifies CASSRTGELDLRRHF.